One and the same sample provided the 13 T cell receptor beta chains below, sequenced in a study of OX40 agonist ivuxolimab in advanced cancers. Assay: immunoSEQ multiplex PCR; the TCRdb copy retains only in-frame clones and omits some. The sample yields roughly 90,000 clones, roughly 87% seen once. Here the sequenced sample was CD4+ or CD8+ T cells sorted from blood, taken in a trial of the OX40 agonist ivuxolimab. The source is an adult with an advanced solid tumor such as melanoma, head and neck, liver or kidney cancer.

This clone appeared a single time. The V gene is TRBV11-2, the J gene TRBJ2-7; TRBD1 matches at 8 bases. The CDR3 is made up of 14 amino acids. Germline CDR1 reads SGHAT; CDR2 reads FQNNGV. Trimming at V came to 5 bases and at J to 2 bases, leaving 5 bases not matched to a gene. The CDR3 coding sequence is TGTGCCAGCAGCCTGAGGACAGGGACCTACGAGCAGTACTTC. The encoded protein is CASSLRTGTYEQYF. Supplemented by reference TRBV11-2 and TRBJ2-7, the full variable domain reads EAGVAQSPRYKIIEKRQSVAFWCNPISGHATLYWYQQILGQGPKLLIQFQNNGVVDDSQLPKDRFSAERLKGVDSTLKIQPAKLEDSAVYLCASSLRTGTYEQYFGPGTRLTVT.

The gene calls are TRBV2 and TRBJ1-2, with 9 bases matching TRBD1. The CDR3 runs 14 residues. The V gene's germline CDR1 is SNHLY and CDR2 FYNNEI. After removal of 4 bases from V and 10 bases from J, the junction contained 10 bases not matched to a gene. The CDR3 protein is CASSVTRTGVYYTF. CDR3 DNA sequence: TGTGCCAGCAGTGTTACCCGGACAGGGGTCTACTACACCTTC.

The V gene is TRBV6-1, the J gene TRBJ1-2; 7 bases match TRBD1. V trimming: 7 bases; J trimming: 2 bases; junction bases outside the gene matches: 7. This CDR3 has 14 amino acids. Germline CDR1 and CDR2: MNHNS and SASEGT. This chain's CDR3 is CASTLTGINYGYTF. The CDR3 coding sequence is TGTGCCAGCACCTTGACAGGGATAAACTATGGCTACACCTTC.

The chain employs TRBV2 and TRBJ1-2, with a possible D match to TRBD1 (5 bases). Trimming removed 6 bases at V and 4 bases at J, with 9 bases between. The CDR3 spans 12 residues. Germline CDR1 is SNHLY and CDR2 is FYNNEI. The CDR3 nucleotides read TGTGCCAGCAGGCTGACAGTCTATGGCTACACCTTC. Its translation: CASRLTVYGYTF.

The V and J genes are TRBV18 and TRBJ1-2; possible D gene TRBD1, 5 bases. CDR3 size: 13 residues. CDR1 is KGHSH, CDR2 LQKENI, per germline. V lost 3 bases, J lost 7 bases, and 12 bases lay in between. The CDR3 reads CASSPNDQGGYTF. CDR3 nucleotide sequence: TGTGCCAGCTCACCTAACGACCAGGGTGGCTACACCTTC. Supplemented by reference TRBV18 and TRBJ1-2, the full variable domain reads NAGVMQNPRHLVRRRGQEARLRCSPMKGHSHVYWYRQLPEEGLKFMVYLQKENIIDESGMPKERFSAEFPKEGPSILRIQQVVRGDSAAYFCASSPNDQGGYTFGSGTRLTVV.

V gene TRBV5-1 combines with J gene TRBJ1-4; D is unresolved. The CDR3 runs to 16 residues. Germline CDR1 reads SGHRS; CDR2 reads YFSETQ. V was clipped by 4 bases and J by 0 bases, with 13 bases between them. As DNA, the CDR3 is TGCGCCAGCAGCCTACAAAACACTGCAACTAATGAAAAACTGTTTTTT. It translates to CASSLQNTATNEKLFF.

This chain links TRBV4-2 with TRBJ2-3; tentative D call: TRBD2 (5 bases). V lost 4 bases and J 1 base, leaving 15 bases between the germline ends. The CDR3 loop spans 16 amino acids. Germline V gene data show CDR1 as LGHNA and CDR2 as YNFKEQ. CDR3 nucleotide sequence: TGTGCCAGCAGCCCTGAGGGCAGGAGAGGCACAGATACGCAGTATTTT. It yields the protein CASSPEGRRGTDTQYF.

The sample holds one count of this clone. The chain uses TRBV6-1 and TRBJ2-4, with a tentative D call TRBD2 (6 bases). V lost 5 bases to trimming and J lost 7 bases, with 15 bases between them. This CDR3 has 14 amino acids. CDR1 and CDR2 from the germline V gene are MNHNS and SASEGT. The CDR3 here is CASSWGEAVNIQYF. Written as DNA, the CDR3 is TGTGCCAGCAGTTGGGGGGAGGCCGTTAACATTCAGTACTTC.

V gene TRBV7-3 combines with J gene TRBJ2-5; D is possibly TRBD1 or TRBD2 (5 bases each). V lost 5 bases and J lost 4, with 11 bases in between. This CDR3 contains 13 residues. In germline, CDR1 is SGHTA, CDR2 FQGTGA. CDR3 sequence (DNA): TGTGCCAGCAGCCAAGGGACCCGAGAGACCCAGTACTTC. This encodes CASSQGTRETQYF.

The chain combines TRBV7-2 with TRBJ2-7, with 9 bases lining up with TRBD1. The CDR3 covers 14 residues. The germline gives CDR1 SGHTA, CDR2 FQGNSA. V was clipped by 5 bases and J by 4 bases; unmatched bases: 6. CDR3 bases: TGTGCCAGCAGCCAACCGGGACAGGGATACGAGCAGTACTTC. Its translation: CASSQPGQGYEQYF.

The genes are TRBV7-9 and TRBJ1-5, with unresolved D. Trimming left V 5 bases short and J 5 bases short, with 13 bases between. The CDR3 spans 14 residues. From germline, CDR1 is SEHNR and CDR2 FQNEAQ (reference sequence). The CDR3, as DNA: TGTGCCAGCAGCCTAACGACGGTTGATCAGCCCCAGCATTTT. Translating it yields CASSLTTVDQPQHF.

V and J are TRBV25-1 and TRBJ2-5, with TRBD2 matching over 9 bases. The V and J ends lost 4 bases and 0 bases, in that order; junction bases with no gene match: 3. This CDR3 spans 15 amino acids. Germline values: CDR1 MGHDK, CDR2 SYGVNS. The CDR3 coding sequence is TGTGCCAGCAGTGGACTAGCGGCCAACCAAGAGACCCAGTACTTC. Residues: CASSGLAANQETQYF. The whole variable domain, remainder taken from reference TRBV25-1 and TRBJ2-5, is EADIYQTPRYLVIGTGKKITLECSQTMGHDKMYWYQQDPGMELHLIHYSYGVNSTEKGDLSSESTVSRIRTEHFPLTLESARPSHTSQYLCASSGLAANQETQYFGPGTRLLVL.

The chain couples TRBV7-3 to TRBJ1-5; 8 bases fit TRBD1. CDR3 length: 15 residues. Germline assignment: CDR1 SGHTA and CDR2 FQGTGA. V dropped 5 bases and J dropped 1; count of bases not matched to a gene: 4. In nucleotides, the CDR3 is TGTGCCAGCAGCCCGACAGGGGAAAGCAATCAGCCCCAGCATTTT. Its translation is CASSPTGESNQPQHF.